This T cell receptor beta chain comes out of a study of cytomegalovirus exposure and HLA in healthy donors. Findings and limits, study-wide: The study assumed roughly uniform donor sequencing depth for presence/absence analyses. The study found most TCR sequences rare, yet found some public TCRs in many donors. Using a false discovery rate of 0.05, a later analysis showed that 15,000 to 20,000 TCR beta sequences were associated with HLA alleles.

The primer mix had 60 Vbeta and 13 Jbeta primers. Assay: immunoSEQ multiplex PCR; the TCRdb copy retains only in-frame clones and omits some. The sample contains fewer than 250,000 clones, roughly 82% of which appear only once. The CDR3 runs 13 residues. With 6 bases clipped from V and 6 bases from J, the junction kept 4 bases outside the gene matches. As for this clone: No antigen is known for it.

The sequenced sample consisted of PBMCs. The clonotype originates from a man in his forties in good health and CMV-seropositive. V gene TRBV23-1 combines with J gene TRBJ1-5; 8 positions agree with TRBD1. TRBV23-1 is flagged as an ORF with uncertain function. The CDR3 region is CASRTGVGQPQHF. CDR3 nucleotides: TGCGCCAGCAGGACAGGGGTAGGTCAGCCCCAGCATTTT.